This is a list of T cell receptor beta chains from one sample in a study of blood T cells in healthy people across ages. MiXCR, run by TCRdb on the 5' RACE reads, gives a single entry per CDR3 protein. This sample has hundreds of thousands of distinct CDR3 sequences, with more than 35% found just once. The specimen sequenced was blood. The receptors originated from a man older than 75 in good health. Each CDR3 is given with its conserved first and last residue. A D gene is named only where the DNA matches it firmly. Rows give clone size only sometimes, using once, few, many, or a class for an expanded clone.

j_gene,d_gene,abundance,v_gene,CDR3nt,CDR3aa
TRBJ2-3,.,.,TRBV7-2,TGTGCCGGCAGCCCCCTGCAAGCGGATACGCAGTATTTT,CAGSPLQADTQYF
TRBJ1-5,.,.,TRBV5-5,TGTGCCAGCAGCTCGACGGGGGCCCGCAATCAGCCCCAGCATTTT,CASSSTGARNQPQHF
TRBJ1-4,TRBD1,.,TRBV25-1,TGTGCCAGCAGTGGGACAGGAATGAAAACTCTGTTTTTT,CASSGTGMKTLFF
TRBJ2-1,.,few,TRBV11-3,TGTGCCAGCAGCCCCGGGACCAGCACCTACAATGAGCAGTTCTTC,CASSPGTSTYNEQFF
TRBJ1-1,.,many,TRBV20-1,TGCAGTGCTAGCGGCGGGATATTGAACACTGAAGCTTTCTTT,CSASGGILNTEAFF
TRBJ2-5,.,.,TRBV12-3/TRBV12-4,TGTGCCAGCAGTTTAGGGACAGCCAGAAAGTACTTC,CASSLGTARKYF
TRBJ2-1,TRBD2,once,TRBV18,TGTGCCAGCTCACGACTAGCGGATGAGCAGTTCTTC,CASSRLADEQFF
TRBJ1-6,.,.,TRBV7-2,TGTGCCAGCAGCCCCGCTGGGGGCATGGGCAATTCACCCCTCCACTTT,CASSPAGGMGNSPLHF
TRBJ2-7,TRBD1,.,TRBV7-8,TGTGCCAGCAGCCCCCGGGACAGCGGCTACGAGCAGTACTTC,CASSPRDSGYEQYF
TRBJ2-5,.,few,TRBV10-2,TGCGCCAGCAGTGAGTCCTTCTTGACTAGTAGCCAGCAGTACTTC,CASSESFLTSSQQYF
TRBJ2-3,TRBD1,few,TRBV6-5,TGTGCCAGCAGTGGCCCGGGACAGGGGGCAGATACGCAGTATTTT,CASSGPGQGADTQYF
TRBJ2-7,TRBD1,few,TRBV7-2,TGTGCCAGCAGCTTAGAAGGTGGGACAGGGAACGAGCAGTACTTC,CASSLEGGTGNEQYF